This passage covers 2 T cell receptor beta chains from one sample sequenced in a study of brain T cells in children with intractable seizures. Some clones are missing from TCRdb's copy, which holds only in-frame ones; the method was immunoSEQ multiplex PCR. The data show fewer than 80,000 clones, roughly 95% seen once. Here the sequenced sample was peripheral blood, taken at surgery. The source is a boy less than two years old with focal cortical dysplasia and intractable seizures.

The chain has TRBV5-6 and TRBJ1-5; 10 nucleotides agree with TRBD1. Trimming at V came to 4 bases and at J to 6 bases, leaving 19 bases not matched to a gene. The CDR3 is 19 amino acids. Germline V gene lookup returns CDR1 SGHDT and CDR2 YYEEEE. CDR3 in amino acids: CASSLRAGQGRSMGQPQHF. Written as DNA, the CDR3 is TGTGCCAGCAGCCTAAGGGCGGGACAGGGGAGGAGTATGGGTCAGCCCCAGCATTTT.

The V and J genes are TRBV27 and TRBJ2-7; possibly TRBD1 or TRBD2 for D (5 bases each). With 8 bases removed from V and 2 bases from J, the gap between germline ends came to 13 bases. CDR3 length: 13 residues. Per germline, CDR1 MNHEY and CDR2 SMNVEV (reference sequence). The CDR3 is CASRRGRTYEQYF. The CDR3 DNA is TGTGCCAGCCGTCGGGGACGGACCTACGAGCAGTACTTC.